The 23 T cell receptor beta chains given below trace back to one sample, sequenced in a study of T cells in Graves' hyperthyroidism and ophthalmopathy. Amplification of TCR beta CDR3 regions used RNA as the template. When the TCR CDR3 underwent first-round RT-PCR, the HTBI primer set was used. TCRdb re-analysed the multiplex PCR reads in MiXCR, keeping a single row per CDR3 protein. This repertoire shows 400,000 to 550,000 distinct CDR3 sequences, around 22% found once; its top ten account for approximately 10%. The sequenced sample consisted of blood. These receptor sequences come from a woman in her 30s with Graves' ophthalmopathy.

This clonotype was found many times. This chain joins TRBV6-2 or TRBV6-3 and TRBJ2-2, with 9 bases matching TRBD1. V gave up 6 bases and J gave up 0 bases; unmatched junction bases: 8. Looked up from germline, CDR1 is MNHEY and CDR2 is SVGEGT. This CDR3 has 17 amino acids. The DNA for the CDR3 is TGTGCCAGCAGACCCCTCCGACAGGGGGCGAACACCGGGGAGCTGTTTTTT. It codes for CASRPLRQGANTGELFF.

The chain uses TRBV28 and TRBJ1-2; possible D gene TRBD1, 6 bases. There are 11 residues in the CDR3. The V gene lost 6 bases and the J gene lost 8 bases, with 10 bases spanning the gap. Germline V CDR1 and CDR2: MDHEN, SYDVKM. For the CDR3, the DNA is TGTGCCAGCAGAAGACAGGAGGGCTACACCTTC. This gives the protein CASRRQEGYTF.

The V and J genes are TRBV12-3 or TRBV12-4 and TRBJ1-1, with D maybe TRBD1 (5 bases). This CDR3 has 14 amino acids. V gave up 3 bases and J gave up 5 bases, with 13 bases separating them. This CDR3 reads CASSLGHLSTEAFF. The CDR3 nucleotides are TGTGCCAGCAGTTTGGGGCACCTCAGTACTGAAGCTTTCTTT.

This clonotype was detected ten times or more. The chain recombines TRBV7-9 with TRBJ2-7; either TRBD1 or TRBD2 may supply D (6 bases each). The CDR3 runs 15 residues. Germline V gives CDR1 SEHNR, CDR2 FQNEAQ (reference sequence). V lost 4 bases to trimming and J lost 4 bases, with 17 bases between them. The CDR3 nucleotides are TGTGCCAGCAGCTCCTTCCGGGGGCGCCCTTACGAGCAGTACTTC. It yields the protein CASSSFRGRPYEQYF.

The chain links TRBV3-1 to TRBJ2-7; possible D gene TRBD2, 6 bases. The V and J ends lost 3 bases and 2 bases respectively, with 11 bases between them. In germline, CDR1 is LGHDT, CDR2 YNNKEL (reference sequence). The CDR3 has 14 residues. The chain's CDR3 is CASSHHGSAYEQYF. The DNA of the CDR3 is TGTGCCAGCAGCCACCACGGGAGTGCCTACGAGCAGTACTTC.

This clonotype occurred a few times. This chain uses TRBV12-3 or TRBV12-4 with TRBJ2-5; D may be TRBD2 (6 bases). This CDR3 contains 16 residues. V was trimmed by 4 bases and J by 4 bases, leaving 19 bases between them. CDR3 sequence (DNA): TGTGCCAGCAGTTCGACTAGTTATTGGCGCGGAGAGACCCAGTACTTC. This encodes CASSSTSYWRGETQYF.

The genes are TRBV19 and TRBJ1-1; no clear D. Germline CDR1 is LNHDA and CDR2 is SQIVND (reference sequence). V dropped 10 bases and J dropped 4 bases, with 19 bases sitting between them. The CDR3 length is 14 residues. CDR3 residues: CATTPGDRGTEAFF. In DNA form, the CDR3 reads TGTGCCACCACACCGGGTGATCGAGGCACTGAAGCTTTCTTT.

The CDR3 region is CASSPWTVTYEQYF. The CDR3 nucleotides read TGTGCCAGCAGCCCCTGGACGGTTACCTACGAGCAGTACTTC. This rearrangement joins TRBV7-2 to TRBJ2-7, with unresolved D. V dropped 5 bases and J dropped 2 bases, with 13 bases sitting between them. Germline V gene data show CDR1 as SGHTA and CDR2 as FQGNSA. CDR3 length: 14 residues.

This clonotype was recorded many times. The chain couples TRBV27 to TRBJ2-7; D gene ambiguous. This CDR3 contains 14 residues. Germline V gene data show CDR1 as MNHEY and CDR2 as SMNVEV (reference sequence). Trimming removed 8 bases from V and 0 bases from J, with 14 bases in between. In nucleotides, the CDR3 is TGTGCCAGCCGATCGACGGGTTTCTCCTACGAGCAGTACTTC. Its protein is CASRSTGFSYEQYF.

In this sample, this clonotype turned up a few times. The gene calls are TRBV6-1 and TRBJ2-6, with D possibly TRBD1 on 6 matching bases. Per germline, CDR1 MNHNS and CDR2 SASEGT. CDR3 length: 14 residues. V lost 8 bases and J 2 bases, leaving 10 bases between the germline ends. The CDR3 region has the DNA TGTGCCAGCGGGCCAGGGGCTGGGGCCAACGTCCTGACTTTC. Residues: CASGPGAGANVLTF.

The chain is built from TRBV6-5 and TRBJ2-7; D is ambiguous. V was clipped by 5 bases and J by 5 bases, with 13 bases between them. The germline CDR1 and CDR2 sequences are MNHEY and SVGAGI. CDR3 length: 13 amino acids. CDR3 protein: CASSHLGSHEQYF. In DNA form, the CDR3 reads TGTGCCAGCAGTCACCTGGGCAGCCACGAGCAGTACTTC.

This clonotype was counted between two and nine times. This chain uses TRBV7-2 with TRBJ1-1, with unresolved D. This CDR3 region has 14 residues. V was shortened by 0 bases and J by 2 bases, with 7 bases between the two germline ends. The V gene's germline CDR1 is SGHTA and CDR2 FQGNSA. The chain's CDR3 is CASSLALINTEAFF. The CDR3 bases are TGTGCCAGCAGCTTAGCTTTGATCAACACTGAAGCTTTCTTT.

This clonotype was seen a few times. V and J are TRBV18 and TRBJ1-2; D unresolved. Germline assignment: CDR1 KGHSH and CDR2 LQKENI. Trimming stripped 0 bases from V and 1 base from J, with 6 bases between. CDR3 length: 14 amino acids. The CDR3 DNA is TGTGCCAGCTCACCACCGGCGGATAACTATGGCTACACCTTC. Protein: CASSPPADNYGYTF.

This clonotype was detected ten times or more. J is TRBJ2-5 and V is TRBV10-3, with D perhaps assigned TRBD1 or TRBD2 (5 bases each). This CDR3 comprises 13 residues. Trimming took 7 bases from V and 5 from J, leaving 14 bases between them. Germline V lookup: CDR1 ENHRY, CDR2 SYGVKD. The CDR3 region has the DNA TGTGCCATCATGCAGGGCCCGGGGGAGACCCAGTACTTC. Translation: CAIMQGPGETQYF.

This clonotype has only one observation. A read error may explain this, as a much larger clone is one base away. Lacking the conserved final phenylalanine or tryptophan, this CDR3 likely reflects a read error. The rearrangement joins TRBV3-1 to TRBJ2-7; possibly TRBD2 for D (5 bases). Germline lookup yields CDR1 LGHDT and CDR2 YNNKEL (reference sequence). The CDR3 extends over 11 amino acids. The ends were cut back, 3 bases at V and 6 bases at J, with 6 bases in the middle. As DNA, the CDR3 is TGTGCCAGCAGCCAGAGCGGCGAGCAGTACTAC. It specifies CASSQSGEQYY.

In its sample, this clonotype was seen many times. J is TRBJ1-1 and V is TRBV30; D remains unclear. In germline, CDR1 is GTSNPN, CDR2 SVGIG (reference sequence). V was shortened by 0 bases and J by 10 bases, with 12 bases between the two germline ends. The CDR3 runs 12 residues. The CDR3 is CAWSVGSTVAFF. In DNA, the CDR3 is TGTGCCTGGAGTGTAGGCTCTACGGTAGCTTTCTTT.

Worth noting for this clonotype: An end of the junction does not agree with germline; a read error may underlie this. The V and J genes are TRBV25-1 and TRBJ2-5; 12 nucleotides match TRBD2. Germline CDR1 is MGHDK and CDR2 is SYGVNS. The CDR3 contains 16 residues. The CDR3 nucleotides read TGTGCCAGCAATGAACCTTCGACTAGCGGGGGAGAGACCCAGTACTTC. This gives the protein CASNEPSTSGGETQYF. The whole variable domain, filled in from reference TRBV25-1 and TRBJ2-5, reads EADIYQTPRYLVIGTGKKITLECSQTMGHDKMYWYQQDPGMELHLIHYSYGVNSTEKGDLSSESTVSRIRTEHFPLTLESARPSHTSQYLCASNEPSTSGGETQYFGPGTRLLVL.

This clonotype was observed at least ten times. V usage is TRBV12-3 or TRBV12-4 and J usage is TRBJ1-2, with D perhaps TRBD1 (6 bases). Trimming left V 6 bases short and J 7 bases short, with 9 bases between. The CDR3 extends over 11 amino acids. The CDR3 DNA reads TGTGCCAGCAGCTCCAGGGGTGGCTACACCTTC. Encoded protein: CASSSRGGYTF.

The CDR3, as DNA: TGCGCCAGCGGCGGGACAGGGGTTGAAGAGACCCAGTACTTC. Translation gives CASGGTGVEETQYF. The chain combines TRBV5-1 with TRBJ2-5; 10 positions agree with TRBD1. Per germline, CDR1 SGHRS and CDR2 YFSETQ. The CDR3 totals 14 residues. Trimming removed 7 bases from V and 3 bases from J; junction bases left unmatched: 6.

This clonotype appeared once. The genes are TRBV12-3 or TRBV12-4 and TRBJ2-7; D gene unclear. V was shortened by 8 bases and J by 5 bases, with 10 bases between the two germline ends. The CDR3 is made up of 11 amino acids. The CDR3 region is CASSAGDEQYF. In DNA form, the CDR3 reads TGTGCCAGCTCGGCAGGAGACGAGCAGTACTTC.

The V call is TRBV6-1, the J call TRBJ2-7; D uncertain. With 5 bases removed from V and 3 bases from J, the gap between germline ends came to 14 bases. The CDR3 spans 14 residues. Germline CDR1 and CDR2: MNHNS and SASEGT. CDR3 residues: CASSQGSNIYEQYF. As DNA, the CDR3 is TGTGCCAGCAGTCAAGGGTCGAACATCTACGAGCAGTACTTC.

This clonotype was seen at least ten times. This chain uses TRBV6-5 with TRBJ2-7; D gene unclear. The germline V and J ends were trimmed by 0 bases and 2 bases, with 8 bases remaining between them. Germline loops: CDR1 MNHEY, CDR2 SVGAGI. The CDR3 covers 14 residues. This CDR3 reads CASSYSAPAYEQYF. The CDR3 DNA sequence: TGTGCCAGCAGTTACTCCGCCCCGGCCTACGAGCAGTACTTC.

This clonotype came up many times. The J gene is TRBJ1-2, the V gene TRBV6-1; D remains ambiguous. V was clipped by 7 bases and J by 2 bases, with 11 bases between them. Germline V gene sequence: CDR1 MNHNS, CDR2 SASEGT. This CDR3 contains 13 residues. CDR3 DNA sequence: TGTGCCAGCAAAAGGGTGCAGAACTATGGCTACACCTTC. Its protein product is CASKRVQNYGYTF.